A selection of T cell receptor beta chains follows, all from one sample in a study of blood T cells in healthy people across ages. TCRdb ran MiXCR on the 5' RACE reads and lists one entry per CDR3 protein. The sample shows some 1.5 million distinct CDR3 sequences, roughly 27% of them seen only once. Sequencing was done on a sample of blood. Receptor source: a woman in her 30s in good health. The CDR3 runs from the conserved cysteine through the conserved F or W. A D gene is named only where the DNA matches it firmly. Only some rows state a clone size, as once, few, many or a class for expanded clones.

>NA|TRBV15|TRBJ1-1|NA
TGTGCCACCAGCGCCCGGACAAACACTGAAGCTTTCTTT
CATSARTNTEAFF
>few|TRBV6-5|TRBJ2-1|NA
TGTGCCAGCAGTTACTCTCAGCGGAGCACCTACAATGAGCAGTTCTTC
CASSYSQRSTYNEQFF
>NA|TRBV7-5|TRBJ2-1|NA
NA
CISVSEAPGREGSSYNEQFF
>many|TRBV20-1|TRBJ2-1|TRBD1
TGCAGTGCTAGAGATCCCCAGACAGGGGGAAGGAATGAGCAGTTCTTC
CSARDPQTGGRNEQFF
>NA|TRBV5-5|TRBJ2-7|NA
TGTGCCAGCAGCTGCACAGGGTACTCCTACGAGCAGTACTTC
CASSCTGYSYEQYF
>many|TRBV10-3|TRBJ2-5|TRBD2
TGTGCCATCAGTGAGCCGACTAGCGGGGGAAAAGAGACCCAGTACTTC
CAISEPTSGGKETQYF
>few|TRBV28|TRBJ2-3|NA
TGTGCCAGCAGGGCGGGGGCCCCCAGCACAGATACGCAGTATTTT
CASRAGAPSTDTQYF
>NA|TRBV20-1|TRBJ2-5|NA
TGCAGTGCTAGTCAGTCGACCTTAGGGCAAGAGACCCAGTACTTC
CSASQSTLGQETQYF
>few|TRBV6-6|TRBJ1-2|NA
TGTGCCAGCAACCAGCCCCCTGAAGGGCGGGTCGCGAGTGGCTACACCTTC
CASNQPPEGRVASGYTF
>NA|TRBV3-1|TRBJ1-1|NA
TGTGCCAGCAGCCAAGAGTTCGGACAGACGGCTTTCTTT
CASSQEFGQTAFF
>NA|TRBV20-1|TRBJ2-3|TRBD2
TGCAGTGCTAGAGAGACTGTCGGGAGGGCCACAGATACGCAGTATTTT
CSARETVGRATDTQYF
>NA|TRBV5-1|TRBJ1-6|NA
TGCGCCAGCAGCTTGGCTCGAGATAGCGGTTCACCCCTCCACTTT
CASSLARDSGSPLHF
>NA|TRBV30|TRBJ1-2|TRBD1
TGTGCCTGCAAAGGACAGGGGCGAAATAATCGCTACACCTTC
CACKGQGRNNRYTF
>NA|TRBV20-1|TRBJ2-3|TRBD2
TGCAGTGCACCTAGAGGGAGCGGGGGGCGGGGGACAGATACGCAGTATTTT
CSAPRGSGGRGTDTQYF
>many|TRBV5-5|TRBJ2-7|NA
TGTGCCAGCACCCCGGGGGGCGCGACATACGAGCAGTACTTC
CASTPGGATYEQYF
>NA|TRBV27|TRBJ1-2|NA
TGTGCCAGCAGTTCGGGGGGCCAACTCGTGGGCTACACCTTC
CASSSGGQLVGYTF
>NA|TRBV12-3/TRBV12-4|TRBJ2-4|TRBD2
TGTGCCAGCAGTACTAGCGGGGGAATAGCCAAAAACATTCAGTACTTC
CASSTSGGIAKNIQYF
>few|TRBV12-3/TRBV12-4|TRBJ2-5|NA
TGTGCCAGCAGTTTGGGGGGCTCGGGGACCCAGTACTTC
CASSLGGSGTQYF
>NA|TRBV10-3|TRBJ2-5|TRBD1
TGTGCCATCAGTGAGGACAGGGGACGGGGAGAGACCCAGTACTTC
CAISEDRGRGETQYF